These T cell receptor beta chains were read from a single sample in a study of T cells in Graves' hyperthyroidism and ophthalmopathy. One entry per CDR3 protein, called by TCRdb with MiXCR from the multiplex PCR reads. In the table there are 360,000 or so distinct CDR3 sequences, 15% to 20% of which are singletons. The sequenced sample was blood. The receptors here all came from a woman between 40 and 55 years old with Graves' ophthalmopathy. CDR3s include the opening cysteine and the closing phenylalanine or tryptophan. Each record gives: CDR3 length, J gene, D gene, clone size, V gene, CDR3 DNA, CDR3 protein. The D gene is left open where the match is weak. Size is omitted from some rows. Given values are once, few, many or a class for expanded clones.

len: 14
j_gene: TRBJ2-7
d_gene: NA
abundance: many
v_gene: TRBV28
CDR3nt: TGTGCCAGCAGTTTCAGGCAGAACGCCCACGAGCAGTACTTC
CDR3aa: CASSFRQNAHEQYF

len: 12
j_gene: TRBJ1-3
d_gene: NA
abundance: many
v_gene: TRBV20-1
CDR3nt: TGCAGTGCCGCCCGGCCCGGAAACACCATATATTTT
CDR3aa: CSAARPGNTIYF

len: 15
j_gene: TRBJ2-5
d_gene: NA
abundance: many
v_gene: TRBV6-1
CDR3nt: TGTGCCAGCAGTGATTATGGGGCCTCCCAAGAGACCCAGTACTTC
CDR3aa: CASSDYGASQETQYF

len: 15
j_gene: TRBJ2-7
d_gene: TRBD2
abundance: many
v_gene: TRBV2
CDR3nt: TGTGCCAGCATATCTAGCGGGGTCCCCTCCTACGAGCAGTACTTC
CDR3aa: CASISSGVPSYEQYF

len: 12
j_gene: TRBJ1-2
d_gene: NA
abundance: NA
v_gene: TRBV10-3
CDR3nt: TGTGCCATCACCGGGACGGAGATGGGCTACACCTTC
CDR3aa: CAITGTEMGYTF

len: 11
j_gene: TRBJ2-7
d_gene: NA
abundance: few
v_gene: TRBV12-3/TRBV12-4
CDR3nt: TGTGCCAGCACGGACTATTACGAGCAGTACTTC
CDR3aa: CASTDYYEQYF

len: 15
j_gene: TRBJ2-2
d_gene: TRBD2
abundance: many
v_gene: TRBV11-2
CDR3nt: TGTGCCAGCAGCCCCCCGACTAGCGGCATCGGGGAGCTGTTTTTT
CDR3aa: CASSPPTSGIGELFF

len: 14
j_gene: TRBJ2-7
d_gene: NA
abundance: many
v_gene: TRBV12-3/TRBV12-4
CDR3nt: TGTGCCAGCAGTTTTCTGGACAGCCTTTACGAGCAGTACTTC
CDR3aa: CASSFLDSLYEQYF

len: 14
j_gene: TRBJ2-5
d_gene: TRBD2
abundance: once
v_gene: TRBV27
CDR3nt: TGTGCCAGCAGTCTGAGCGGGAGTAAGAAGACCCAGTACTTC
CDR3aa: CASSLSGSKKTQYF

len: 12
j_gene: TRBJ2-5
d_gene: NA
abundance: many
v_gene: TRBV20-1
CDR3nt: TGCAGTGCTAGCGCGTACCAAGAGACCCAGTACTTC
CDR3aa: CSASAYQETQYF

len: 12
j_gene: TRBJ1-2
d_gene: NA
abundance: many
v_gene: TRBV20-1
CDR3nt: TGCAGTGCTACTCTAGACAGTTATGGCTACACCTTC
CDR3aa: CSATLDSYGYTF

len: 12
j_gene: TRBJ1-1
d_gene: NA
abundance: many
v_gene: TRBV6-5
CDR3nt: TGTGCCAGCAGTACACAGAACACTGAAGCTTTCTTT
CDR3aa: CASSTQNTEAFF

len: 14
j_gene: TRBJ2-5
d_gene: TRBD1
abundance: many
v_gene: TRBV20-1
CDR3nt: TGCAGTGCACGGACAGGGGTTCGGTCAGAGACCCAGTACTTC
CDR3aa: CSARTGVRSETQYF

len: 14
j_gene: TRBJ1-2
d_gene: NA
abundance: many
v_gene: TRBV15
CDR3nt: TGTGCCACCAGCCTCCTTCAGGGATTAAATGGCTACACCTTC
CDR3aa: CATSLLQGLNGYTF

len: 13
j_gene: TRBJ1-1
d_gene: TRBD1
abundance: NA
v_gene: TRBV6-1
CDR3nt: TGTGCCAGCAGTGTCCGGGACAGGGAAGGAGCTTTCTTT
CDR3aa: CASSVRDREGAFF